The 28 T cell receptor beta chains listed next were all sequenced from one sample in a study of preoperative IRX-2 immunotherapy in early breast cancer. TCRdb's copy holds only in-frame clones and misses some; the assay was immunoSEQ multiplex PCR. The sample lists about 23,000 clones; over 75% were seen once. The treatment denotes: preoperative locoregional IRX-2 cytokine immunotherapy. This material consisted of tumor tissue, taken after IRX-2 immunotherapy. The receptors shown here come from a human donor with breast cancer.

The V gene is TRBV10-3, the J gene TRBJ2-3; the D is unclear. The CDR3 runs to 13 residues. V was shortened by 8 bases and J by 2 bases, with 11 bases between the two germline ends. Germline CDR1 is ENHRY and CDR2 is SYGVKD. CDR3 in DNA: TGTGCCATCGCCTATACCAACACAGATACGCAGTATTTT. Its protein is CAIAYTNTDTQYF.

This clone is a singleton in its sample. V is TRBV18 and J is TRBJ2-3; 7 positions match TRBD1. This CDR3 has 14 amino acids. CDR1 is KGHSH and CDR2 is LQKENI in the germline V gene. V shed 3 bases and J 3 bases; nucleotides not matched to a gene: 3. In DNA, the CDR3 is TGTGCCAGCTCACCGGGACAGCCTACAGATACGCAGTATTTT. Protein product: CASSPGQPTDTQYF.

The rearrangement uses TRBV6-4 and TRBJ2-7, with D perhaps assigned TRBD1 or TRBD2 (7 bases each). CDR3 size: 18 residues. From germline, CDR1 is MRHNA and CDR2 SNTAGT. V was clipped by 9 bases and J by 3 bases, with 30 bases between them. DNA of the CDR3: TGTGCCAGTTCGAGGGACAGCATTCTCGGCGGGACTAACTACGAGCAGTACTTC. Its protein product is CASSRDSILGGTNYEQYF.

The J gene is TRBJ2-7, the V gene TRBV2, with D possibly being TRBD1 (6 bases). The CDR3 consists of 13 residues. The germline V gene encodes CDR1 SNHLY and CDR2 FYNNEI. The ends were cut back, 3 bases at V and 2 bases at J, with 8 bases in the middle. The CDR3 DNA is TGTGCCAGCAGTGAGGGGGCGGCCTACGAGCAGTACTTC. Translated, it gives CASSEGAAYEQYF.

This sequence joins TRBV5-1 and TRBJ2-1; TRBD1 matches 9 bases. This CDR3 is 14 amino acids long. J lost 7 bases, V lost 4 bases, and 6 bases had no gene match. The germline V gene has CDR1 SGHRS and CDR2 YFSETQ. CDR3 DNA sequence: TGCGCCAGCAGCCCCGGGACAGGGACTAATGAGCAGTTCTTC. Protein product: CASSPGTGTNEQFF. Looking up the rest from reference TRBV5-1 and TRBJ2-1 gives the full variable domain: KAGVTQTPRYLIKTRGQQVTLSCSPISGHRSVSWYQQTPGQGLQFLFEYFSETQRNKGNFPGRFSGRQFSNSRSEMNVSTLELGDSALYLCASSPGTGTNEQFFGPGTRLTVL.

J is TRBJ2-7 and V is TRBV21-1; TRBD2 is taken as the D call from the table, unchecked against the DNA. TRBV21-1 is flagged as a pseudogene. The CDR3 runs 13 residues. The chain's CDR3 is CASSKAWGVEQYF. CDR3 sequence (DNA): TGTGCCAGCAGCAAAGCTTGGGGGGTCGAGCAGTACTTC.

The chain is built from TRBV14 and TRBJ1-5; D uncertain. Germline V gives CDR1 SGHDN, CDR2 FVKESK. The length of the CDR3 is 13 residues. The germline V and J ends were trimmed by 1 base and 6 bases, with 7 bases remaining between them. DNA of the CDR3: TGTGCCAGCAGCCAAGGGCGTACTCAGCCCCAGCATTTT. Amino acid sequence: CASSQGRTQPQHF.

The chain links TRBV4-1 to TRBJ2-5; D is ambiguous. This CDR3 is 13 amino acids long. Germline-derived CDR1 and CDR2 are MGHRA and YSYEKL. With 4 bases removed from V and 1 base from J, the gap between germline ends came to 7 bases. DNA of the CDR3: TGCGCCAGCAGCCTCCTGGGCCAAGAGACCCAGTACTTC. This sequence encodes CASSLLGQETQYF.

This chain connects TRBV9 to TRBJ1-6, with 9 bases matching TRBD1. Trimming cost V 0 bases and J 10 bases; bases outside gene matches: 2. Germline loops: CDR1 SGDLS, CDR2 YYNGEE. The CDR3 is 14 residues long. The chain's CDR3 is CASSVGDRVSPLHF. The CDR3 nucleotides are TGTGCCAGCAGCGTAGGGGACAGGGTCTCACCCCTCCACTTT. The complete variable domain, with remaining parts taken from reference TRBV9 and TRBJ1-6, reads DSGVTQTPKHLITATGQRVTLRCSPRSGDLSVYWYQQSLDQGLQFLIQYYNGEERAKGNILERFSAQQFPDLHSELNLSSLELGDSALYFCASSVGDRVSPLHFGNGTRLTVT.

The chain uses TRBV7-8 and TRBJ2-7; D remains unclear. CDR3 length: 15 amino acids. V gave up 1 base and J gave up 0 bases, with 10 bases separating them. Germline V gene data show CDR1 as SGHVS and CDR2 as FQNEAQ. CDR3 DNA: TGTGCCAGCAGCTTAGAGCGTCCCAGCTCCTACGAGCAGTACTTC. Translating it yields CASSLERPSSYEQYF.

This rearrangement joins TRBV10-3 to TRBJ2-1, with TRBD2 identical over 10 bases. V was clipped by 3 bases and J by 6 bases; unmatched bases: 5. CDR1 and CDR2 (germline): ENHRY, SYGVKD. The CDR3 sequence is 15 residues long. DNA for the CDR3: TGTGCCATCAGTGATGTACTAGCGGGACTCAATGAGCAGTTCTTC. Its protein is CAISDVLAGLNEQFF.

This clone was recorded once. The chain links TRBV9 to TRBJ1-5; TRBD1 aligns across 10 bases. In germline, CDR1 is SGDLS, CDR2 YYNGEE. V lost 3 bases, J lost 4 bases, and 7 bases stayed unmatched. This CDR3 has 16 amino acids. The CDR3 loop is CASSAGDRGQNQPQHF. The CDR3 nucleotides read TGTGCCAGCAGCGCTGGGGACAGGGGCCAGAATCAGCCCCAGCATTTT.

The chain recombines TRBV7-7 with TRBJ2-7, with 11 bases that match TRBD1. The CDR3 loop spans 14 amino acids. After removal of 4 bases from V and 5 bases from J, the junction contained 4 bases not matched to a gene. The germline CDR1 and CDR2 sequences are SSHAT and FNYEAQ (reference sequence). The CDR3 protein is CASSSGTGGNEQYF. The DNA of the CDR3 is TGTGCCAGCAGCTCAGGGACAGGGGGGAACGAGCAGTACTTC.

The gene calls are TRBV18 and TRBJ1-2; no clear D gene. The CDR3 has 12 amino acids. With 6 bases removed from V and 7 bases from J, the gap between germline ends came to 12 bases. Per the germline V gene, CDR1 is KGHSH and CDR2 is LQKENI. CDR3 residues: CASSPTVAGYTF. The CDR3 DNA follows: TGTGCCAGCTCCCCTACAGTGGCTGGCTACACCTTC.

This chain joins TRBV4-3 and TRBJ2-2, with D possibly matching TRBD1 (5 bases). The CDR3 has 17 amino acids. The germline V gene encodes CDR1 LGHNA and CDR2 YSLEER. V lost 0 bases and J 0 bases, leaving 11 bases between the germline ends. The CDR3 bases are TGCGCCAGCAGCCAAGATGTGTGGGGCACGAACACCGGGGAGCTGTTTTTT. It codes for CASSQDVWGTNTGELFF.

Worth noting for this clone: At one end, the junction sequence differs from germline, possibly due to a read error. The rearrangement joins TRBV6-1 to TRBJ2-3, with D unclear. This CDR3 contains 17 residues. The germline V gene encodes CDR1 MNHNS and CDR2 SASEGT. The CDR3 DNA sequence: TGTGCCAGCAGCGAAGCCTCTTGGGGTTTTAGCACAGATACGCAGTATTTT. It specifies CASSEASWGFSTDTQYF.

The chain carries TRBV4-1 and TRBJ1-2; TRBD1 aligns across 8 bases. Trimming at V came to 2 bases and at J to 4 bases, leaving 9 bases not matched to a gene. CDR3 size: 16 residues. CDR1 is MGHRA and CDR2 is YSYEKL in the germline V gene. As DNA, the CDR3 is TGCGCCAGCAGCCAAATGTCCGGGACAGGCATCTATGGCTACACCTTC. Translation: CASSQMSGTGIYGYTF.

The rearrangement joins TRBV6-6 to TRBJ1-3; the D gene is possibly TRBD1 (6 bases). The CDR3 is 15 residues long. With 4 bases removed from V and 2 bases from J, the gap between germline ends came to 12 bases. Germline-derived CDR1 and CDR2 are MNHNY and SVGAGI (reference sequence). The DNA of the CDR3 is TGTGCCAGCAGTTCGCTTACAGGGACTGGAAACACCATATATTTT. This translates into CASSSLTGTGNTIYF.

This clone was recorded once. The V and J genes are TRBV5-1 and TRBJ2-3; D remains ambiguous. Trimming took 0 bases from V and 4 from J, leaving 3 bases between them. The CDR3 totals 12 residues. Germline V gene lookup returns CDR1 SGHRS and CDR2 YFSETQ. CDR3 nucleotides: TGCGCCAGCAGCTTGGATTCAGATACGCAGTATTTT. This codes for CASSLDSDTQYF.

CDR3 protein: CASSELAGGPGVEQFF. The CDR3 coding sequence is TGTGCCAGCAGTGAACTAGCGGGAGGGCCGGGGGTTGAGCAGTTCTTC. This chain uses TRBV6-1 with TRBJ2-1; TRBD2 aligns across 12 bases. Per the germline V gene, CDR1 is MNHNS and CDR2 is SASEGT. The CDR3 is 16 amino acids. V trimming: 2 bases; J trimming: 9 bases; junction bases outside the gene matches: 8.

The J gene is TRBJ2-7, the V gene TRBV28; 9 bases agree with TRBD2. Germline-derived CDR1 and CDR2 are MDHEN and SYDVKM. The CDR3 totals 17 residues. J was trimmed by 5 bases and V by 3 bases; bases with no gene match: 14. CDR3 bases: TGTGCCAGCAGTTTGAGCCTCGGGACTAGCAGCTATCACGAGCAGTACTTC. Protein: CASSLSLGTSSYHEQYF.

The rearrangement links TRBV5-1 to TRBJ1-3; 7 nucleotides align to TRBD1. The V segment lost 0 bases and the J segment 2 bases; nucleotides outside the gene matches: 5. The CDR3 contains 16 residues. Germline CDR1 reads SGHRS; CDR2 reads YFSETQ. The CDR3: CASSLEGGQTGNTIYF. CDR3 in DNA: TGCGCCAGCAGCTTGGAAGGGGGCCAAACTGGAAACACCATATATTTT.

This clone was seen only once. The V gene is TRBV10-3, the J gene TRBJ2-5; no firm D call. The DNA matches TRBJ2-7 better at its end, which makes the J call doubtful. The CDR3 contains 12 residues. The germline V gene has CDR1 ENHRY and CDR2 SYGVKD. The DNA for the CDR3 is TGTGCCATCACCCCCGGTGGCCTCGAGCAGTACTTC. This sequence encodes CAITPGGLEQYF.

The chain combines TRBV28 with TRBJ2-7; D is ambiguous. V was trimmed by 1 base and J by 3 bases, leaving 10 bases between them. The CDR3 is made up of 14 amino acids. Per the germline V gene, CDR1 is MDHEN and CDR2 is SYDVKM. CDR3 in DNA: TGTGCCAGCAGTTTATTGTCGGAACTCTACGAGCAGTACTTC. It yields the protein CASSLLSELYEQYF.

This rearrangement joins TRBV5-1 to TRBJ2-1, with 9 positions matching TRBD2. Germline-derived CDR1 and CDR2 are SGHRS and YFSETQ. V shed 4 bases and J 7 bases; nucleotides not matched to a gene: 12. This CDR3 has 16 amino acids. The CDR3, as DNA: TGCGCCAGCAGCACCCTTCCTAGCGGGGCCGGTAATGAGCAGTTCTTC. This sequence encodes CASSTLPSGAGNEQFF.

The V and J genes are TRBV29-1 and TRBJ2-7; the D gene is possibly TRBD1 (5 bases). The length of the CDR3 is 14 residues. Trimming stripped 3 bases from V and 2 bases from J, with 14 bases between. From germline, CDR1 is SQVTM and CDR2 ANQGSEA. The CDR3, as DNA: TGCAGCGTTGAGTACAGGAAGGAACCCTACGAGCAGTACTTC. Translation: CSVEYRKEPYEQYF.

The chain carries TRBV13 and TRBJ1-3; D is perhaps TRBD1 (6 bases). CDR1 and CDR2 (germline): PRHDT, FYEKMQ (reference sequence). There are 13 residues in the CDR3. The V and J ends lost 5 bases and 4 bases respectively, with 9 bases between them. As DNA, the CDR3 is TGTGCCAGCAGCATCGGACAGGGAAACACCATATATTTT. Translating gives CASSIGQGNTIYF.

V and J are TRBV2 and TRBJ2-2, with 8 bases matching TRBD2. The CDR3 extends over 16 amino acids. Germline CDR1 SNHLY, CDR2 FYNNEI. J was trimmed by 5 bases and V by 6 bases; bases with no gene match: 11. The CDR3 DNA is TGTGCCAGCAGGGGGGCGAGCGGGGGCCATACCGGGGAGCTGTTTTTT. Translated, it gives CASRGASGGHTGELFF.